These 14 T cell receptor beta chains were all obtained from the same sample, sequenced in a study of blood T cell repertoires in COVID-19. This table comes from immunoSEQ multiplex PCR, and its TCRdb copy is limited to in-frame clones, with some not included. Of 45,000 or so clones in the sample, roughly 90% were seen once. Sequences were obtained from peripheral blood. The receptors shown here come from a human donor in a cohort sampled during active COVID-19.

The CDR3 DNA is TGTGCCAGCTCACCGGAACCAGGGGCTGAAGCTTTCTTT. It is translated as CASSPEPGAEAFF. The rearrangement uses TRBV18 and TRBJ1-1; D is possibly TRBD1 (6 bases). V was shortened by 3 bases and J by 6 bases, with 11 bases between the two germline ends. Germline CDR1 and CDR2: KGHSH and LQKENI. This CDR3 contains 13 residues.

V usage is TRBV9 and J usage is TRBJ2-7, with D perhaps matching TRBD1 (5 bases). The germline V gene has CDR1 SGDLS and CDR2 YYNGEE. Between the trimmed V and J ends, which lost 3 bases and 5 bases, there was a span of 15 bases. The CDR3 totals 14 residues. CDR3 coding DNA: TGTGCCAGCAGCGCAGTAGCCTGGGGCCACGAGCAGTACTTC. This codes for CASSAVAWGHEQYF.

CDR3 DNA: TGCAGTGCTAGTGCCGGGACAGGGAGGCAGCCCCAGCATTTT. Translation gives CSASAGTGRQPQHF. This chain uses TRBV20-1 with TRBJ1-5, with 9 bases fitting TRBD1. Unmatched junction bases numbered 7, after V lost 3 bases and J lost 7 bases. CDR1 and CDR2 (germline): DFQATT, SNEGSKA (reference sequence). This CDR3 is built from 14 residues.

The CDR3 DNA follows: TGTGCCAGCCAAAGAGTCCCGAACACCGGGGAGCTGTTTTTT. As protein: CASQRVPNTGELFF. This chain joins TRBV2 and TRBJ2-2; the D is unclear. V was shortened by 8 bases and J by 0 bases, with 10 bases between the two germline ends. Germline V lookup: CDR1 SNHLY, CDR2 FYNNEI. The CDR3 runs 14 residues.

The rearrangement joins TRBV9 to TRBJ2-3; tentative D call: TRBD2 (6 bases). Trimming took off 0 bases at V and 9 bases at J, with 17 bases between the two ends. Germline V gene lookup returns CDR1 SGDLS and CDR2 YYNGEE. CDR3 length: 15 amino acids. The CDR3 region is CASSVDGGLRETQYF. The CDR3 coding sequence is TGTGCCAGCAGCGTAGACGGGGGTCTTAGGGAAACGCAGTATTTT.

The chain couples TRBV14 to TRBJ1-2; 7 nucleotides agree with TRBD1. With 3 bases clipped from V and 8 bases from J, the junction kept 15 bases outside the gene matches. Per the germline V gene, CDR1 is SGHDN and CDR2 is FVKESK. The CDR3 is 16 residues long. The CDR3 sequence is CASSHLVTGAYDGYTF. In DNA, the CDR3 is TGTGCCAGCAGCCACCTTGTAACAGGGGCATATGACGGCTACACCTTC.

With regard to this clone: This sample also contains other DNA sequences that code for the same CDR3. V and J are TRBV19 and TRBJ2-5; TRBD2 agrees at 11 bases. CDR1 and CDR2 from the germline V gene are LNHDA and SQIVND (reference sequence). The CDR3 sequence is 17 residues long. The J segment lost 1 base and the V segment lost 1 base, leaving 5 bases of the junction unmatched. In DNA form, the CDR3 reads TGTGCCAGTAGTATAGGACTAGCGGGGACTATCCAAGAGACCCAGTACTTC. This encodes CASSIGLAGTIQETQYF.

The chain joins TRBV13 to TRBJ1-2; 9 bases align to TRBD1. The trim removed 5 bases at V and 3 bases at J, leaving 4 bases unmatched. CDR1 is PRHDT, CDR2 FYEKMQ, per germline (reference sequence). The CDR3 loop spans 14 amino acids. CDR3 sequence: CASSQDRGDYGYTF. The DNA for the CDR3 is TGTGCCAGCAGCCAGGACAGGGGTGACTATGGCTACACCTTC.

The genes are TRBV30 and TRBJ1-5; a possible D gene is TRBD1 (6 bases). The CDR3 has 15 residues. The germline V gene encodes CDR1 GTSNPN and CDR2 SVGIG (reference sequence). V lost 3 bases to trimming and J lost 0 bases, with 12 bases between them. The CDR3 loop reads CAWSRDISSNQPQHF. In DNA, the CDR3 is TGTGCCTGGAGCCGGGACATAAGTAGCAATCAGCCCCAGCATTTT.

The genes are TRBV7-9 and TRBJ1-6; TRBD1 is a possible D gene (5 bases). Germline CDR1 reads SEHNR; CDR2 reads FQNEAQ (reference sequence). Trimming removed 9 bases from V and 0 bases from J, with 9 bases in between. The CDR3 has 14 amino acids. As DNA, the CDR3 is TGTGCCAGTAGACAGAGCTCCTATAATTCACCCCTCCACTTT. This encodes CASRQSSYNSPLHF.

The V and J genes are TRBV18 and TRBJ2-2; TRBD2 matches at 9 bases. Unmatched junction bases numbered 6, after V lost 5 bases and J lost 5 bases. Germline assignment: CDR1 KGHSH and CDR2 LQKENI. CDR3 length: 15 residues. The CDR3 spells CASSSPGLATGELFF. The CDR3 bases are TGTGCCAGCTCATCCCCGGGACTAGCTACCGGGGAGCTGTTTTTT.

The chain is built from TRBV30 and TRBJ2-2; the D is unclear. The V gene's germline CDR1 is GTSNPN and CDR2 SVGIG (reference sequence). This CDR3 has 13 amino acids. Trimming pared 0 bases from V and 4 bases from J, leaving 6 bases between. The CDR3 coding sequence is TGTGCCTGGAGTGTGCGGCTCACCGGGGAGCTGTTTTTT. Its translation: CAWSVRLTGELFF.

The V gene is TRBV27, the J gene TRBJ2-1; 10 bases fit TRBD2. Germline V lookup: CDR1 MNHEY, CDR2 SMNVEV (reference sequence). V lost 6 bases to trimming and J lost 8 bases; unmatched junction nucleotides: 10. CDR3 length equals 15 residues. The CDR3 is CASSLGSGRGDEQFF. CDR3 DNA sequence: TGTGCCAGCAGCCTAGGCAGCGGGAGGGGGGATGAGCAGTTCTTC.

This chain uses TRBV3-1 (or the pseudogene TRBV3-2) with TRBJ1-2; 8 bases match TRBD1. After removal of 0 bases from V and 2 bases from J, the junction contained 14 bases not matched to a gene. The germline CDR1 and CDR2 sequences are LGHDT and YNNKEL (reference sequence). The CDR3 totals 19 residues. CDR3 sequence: CASSQDPGGASLGNYGYTF. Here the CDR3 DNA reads TGTGCCAGCAGCCAAGATCCAGGGGGCGCCTCTTTAGGGAACTATGGCTACACCTTC.